Each of the 12 T cell receptor beta chains below was sequenced from the same sample in a study of neurological immune-mediated disorders (dated 2019 in TCRdb). Sample time point, as interpreted from the label and publication: longitudinal time-point 1 (baseline). The library came from 5' RACE. The sample was run on an Illumina HiSeq 2500. The public reads were reprocessed in TCRdb via fastp at Q25 and MiXCR, keeping in-frame beta chains. Merged by CDR3 protein, the rows form single entries marked with the most common genes and DNA. The sample yields some 60,000 distinct CDR3 sequences; around 10% were counted once. 6.6% of the sample goes to the ten largest clones. The sample taken for sequencing was PBMCs. These receptors all stem from a male donor with HTLV-1-associated myelopathy (HAM/TSP).

This clonotype was counted at least ten times. The rearrangement links TRBV5-6 to TRBJ1-2; no clear D. This CDR3 is built from 13 residues. Trimming removed 2 bases from V and 2 bases from J, with 7 bases in between. Germline loops: CDR1 SGHDT, CDR2 YYEEEE. The CDR3: CASSFETNYGYTF. Written as DNA, the CDR3 is TGTGCCAGCAGCTTCGAGACGAACTATGGCTACACCTTC.

This sequence joins TRBV6-2 or TRBV6-3 and TRBJ1-1; 10 bases fit TRBD1. This CDR3 has 14 amino acids. The germline V gene has CDR1 MNHEY and CDR2 SVGEGT. The V and J ends lost 6 bases and 5 bases, in that order; junction bases with no gene match: 6. The CDR3 reads CASRGRDRGTEAFF. The DNA of the CDR3 is TGTGCCAGCAGGGGCCGGGACAGGGGTACTGAAGCTTTCTTT.

Ten or more counts support this clonotype. Sequence at one end of the junction differs from germline and may be a read error. The rearrangement links TRBV24-1 to TRBJ2-2, with a weak D call TRBD2 (5 bases). The CDR3 is 14 amino acids. From germline, CDR1 is KGHDR and CDR2 SFDVKD. The CDR3 here is CATSDSGYPGELFF. In DNA, the CDR3 is TGTGCCACCAGTGATTCGGGGTACCCCGGGGAGCTTTTTTTT.

In this sample, this clonotype turned up many times. The chain combines TRBV20-1 with TRBJ1-5, with 7 bases aligning to TRBD1. V lost 6 bases to trimming and J lost 6 bases; unmatched junction nucleotides: 5. CDR3 length equals 12 residues. Germline V CDR1 and CDR2: DFQATT, SNEGSKA (reference sequence). CDR3: CSARRGAQPQHF. The DNA for the CDR3 is TGCAGTGCGCGCAGGGGGGCTCAGCCCCAGCATTTT.

The table lists this clonotype with many counts. The chain combines TRBV5-1 with TRBJ1-2; TRBD1 matches at 8 bases. CDR3 length equals 15 residues. The V gene end was trimmed by 0 bases and the J gene end by 7 bases; junction bases not matched to a gene: 8. CDR1 is SGHRS and CDR2 is YFSETQ in the germline V gene. This CDR3 is CASSLEAGGPTGYTF. In DNA, the CDR3 is TGCGCCAGCAGCTTGGAGGCAGGGGGCCCCACTGGCTACACCTTC.

This clonotype was detected ten times or more. This chain links TRBV20-1 with TRBJ2-5; 8 nucleotides line up with TRBD2. The CDR3 consists of 16 residues. Germline-derived CDR1 and CDR2 are DFQATT and SNEGSKA (reference sequence). Unmatched junction bases numbered 11, after V lost 2 bases and J lost 3 bases. The CDR3 region is CSARIFRGGQEETQYF. In DNA form, the CDR3 reads TGCAGTGCTAGAATATTCCGGGGGGGCCAGGAAGAGACCCAGTACTTC.

The V and J genes are TRBV20-1 and TRBJ2-7; D uncertain. V lost 6 bases, J lost 2 bases, and 14 bases lay in between. The CDR3 totals 13 residues. Germline V CDR1 and CDR2: DFQATT, SNEGSKA (reference sequence). DNA of the CDR3: TGCAGTGCCCCCTGGTGGGTCCCCTACGAGCAGTACTTC. The encoded protein is CSAPWWVPYEQYF.

This clonotype occurred many times. The chain joins TRBV4-3 to TRBJ1-5; D not resolved. The CDR3 is 16 residues long. Trimming shortened V by 1 base and J by 0 bases, and 10 bases separated the two germline ends. CDR1 is LGHNA and CDR2 is YSLEER in the germline V gene. The CDR3: CASSQGVGPSNQPQHF. The CDR3 nucleotides read TGCGCCAGCAGCCAAGGCGTGGGCCCTAGCAATCAGCCCCAGCATTTT.

In its sample, this clonotype was seen many times. The chain uses TRBV15 and TRBJ2-5; the D is unclear. The CDR3 contains 14 residues. V was shortened by 7 bases and J by 3 bases, with 15 bases between the two germline ends. Germline loops: CDR1 LNHNV, CDR2 YYDKDF (reference sequence). The CDR3 sequence: CATTARQLEETQYF. CDR3 in DNA: TGTGCCACCACAGCGCGGCAGTTAGAAGAGACCCAGTACTTC.

This clonotype was counted at least ten times. This chain uses TRBV24-1 with TRBJ2-1; 8 positions match TRBD1. V trimming: 2 bases; J trimming: 8 bases; junction bases outside the gene matches: 10. The CDR3 has 16 amino acids. CDR1 KGHDR and CDR2 SFDVKD come from the germline V gene. The CDR3 spells CATSDWGQGAPDEQFF. In nucleotides, the CDR3 is TGTGCCACCAGTGATTGGGGTCAGGGGGCGCCCGATGAGCAGTTCTTC.

In regard to this clonotype: A much larger clone sits a single nucleotide away, making a read error possible. The gene calls are TRBV6-2 or TRBV6-3 and TRBJ1-2; unclear D gene. In germline, CDR1 is MNHEY, CDR2 SVGEGT. The CDR3 runs to 14 residues. CDR3 sequence reads: CASSYSIWNYCYTF. The CDR3 nucleotides are TGTGCCAGCAGTTACTCAATCTGGAACTATTGCTACACCTTC.

The genes are TRBV18 and TRBJ2-3, with D tentatively TRBD1 (5 bases). V was pared by 0 bases and J by 12 bases, with 16 bases between. Germline assignment: CDR1 KGHSH and CDR2 LQKENI. This CDR3 has 14 amino acids. CDR3 loop: CASSPPRQRSTQYF. The CDR3 bases are TGTGCCAGCTCACCACCACGACAGAGGTCCACACAGTATTTT.